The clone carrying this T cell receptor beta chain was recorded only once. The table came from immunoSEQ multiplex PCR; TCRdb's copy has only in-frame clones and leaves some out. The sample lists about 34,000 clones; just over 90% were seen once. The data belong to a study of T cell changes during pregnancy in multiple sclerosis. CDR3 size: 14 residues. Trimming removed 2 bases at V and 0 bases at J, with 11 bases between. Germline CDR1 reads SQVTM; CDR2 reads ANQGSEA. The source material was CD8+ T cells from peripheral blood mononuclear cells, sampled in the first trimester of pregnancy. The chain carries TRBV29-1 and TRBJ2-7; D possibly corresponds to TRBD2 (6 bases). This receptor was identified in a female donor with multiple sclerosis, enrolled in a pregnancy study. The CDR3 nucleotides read TGCAGCGTTGAAATGCCTAGCGTCTCCTACGAGCAGTACTTC. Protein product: CSVEMPSVSYEQYF.